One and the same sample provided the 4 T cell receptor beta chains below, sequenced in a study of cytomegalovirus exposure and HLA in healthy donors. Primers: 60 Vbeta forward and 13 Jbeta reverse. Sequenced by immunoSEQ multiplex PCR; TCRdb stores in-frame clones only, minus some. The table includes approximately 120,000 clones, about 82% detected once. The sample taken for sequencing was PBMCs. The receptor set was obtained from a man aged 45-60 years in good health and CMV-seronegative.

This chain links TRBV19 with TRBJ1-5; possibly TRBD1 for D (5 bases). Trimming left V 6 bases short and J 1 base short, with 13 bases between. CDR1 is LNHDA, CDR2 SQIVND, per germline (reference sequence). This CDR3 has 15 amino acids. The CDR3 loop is CASRPEGPSNQPQHF. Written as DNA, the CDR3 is TGTGCCAGTAGGCCGGAGGGGCCCAGCAATCAGCCCCAGCATTTT.

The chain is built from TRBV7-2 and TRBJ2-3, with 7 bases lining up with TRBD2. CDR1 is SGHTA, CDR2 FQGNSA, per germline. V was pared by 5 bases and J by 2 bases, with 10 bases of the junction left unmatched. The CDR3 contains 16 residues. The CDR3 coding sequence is TGTGCCAGCAGCCTACTAGCGCCGGGGCCCACAGATACGCAGTATTTT. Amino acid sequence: CASSLLAPGPTDTQYF.

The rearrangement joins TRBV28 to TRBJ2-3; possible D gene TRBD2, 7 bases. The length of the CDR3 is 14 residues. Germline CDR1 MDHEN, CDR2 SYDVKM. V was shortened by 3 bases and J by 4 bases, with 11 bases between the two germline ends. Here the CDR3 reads CASSFRGGADTQYF. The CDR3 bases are TGTGCCAGCAGTTTTCGCGGGGGCGCAGATACGCAGTATTTT.

CDR3 in amino acids: CASSFLGQTTDTQYF. The CDR3 DNA is TGTGCCAGCAGCTTTTTGGGACAGACGACAGATACGCAGTATTTT. The genes are TRBV7-9 and TRBJ2-3; 7 bases are a match to TRBD1. CDR3 length: 15 residues. V shed 3 bases, J shed 3 bases, and the junction held 6 bases outside the gene matches. The germline V gene has CDR1 SEHNR and CDR2 FQNEAQ (reference sequence).